This T cell receptor (beta chain) stems from a study of T cell repertoires in ileal Crohn's disease. As for this clone: Its antigen remains unknown.

Findings and caveats of the study: Compared with CD4 T cells, sorted CD8 cells carried more expanded clones. Compared with non-smokers, active smokers at surgery showed more clonal expansions.

Per sample, about 480 nanograms of biopsy DNA were TCRB immunosequenced. Libraries were prepared by immunoSEQ multiplex PCR; TCRdb keeps only in-frame clonotypes and omits some of them. Here the sample spans fewer than 20,000 clones, about 60% being singletons. Looked up from germline, CDR1 is SGHVS and CDR2 is FNYEAQ. V dropped 3 bases and J dropped 7; count of bases not matched to a gene: 4. CDR3 length: 16 amino acids. Sequenced material: ileal tissue. The receptor was derived from an adult with Crohn's disease. The chain is built from TRBV7-6 and TRBJ1-6; the match to TRBD1 covers 12 bases. CDR3 region: CASSLGGQGANSPLHF. The CDR3 nucleotides are TGTGCCAGCAGCTTGGGGGGACAGGGGGCGAATTCACCCCTCCACTTT.